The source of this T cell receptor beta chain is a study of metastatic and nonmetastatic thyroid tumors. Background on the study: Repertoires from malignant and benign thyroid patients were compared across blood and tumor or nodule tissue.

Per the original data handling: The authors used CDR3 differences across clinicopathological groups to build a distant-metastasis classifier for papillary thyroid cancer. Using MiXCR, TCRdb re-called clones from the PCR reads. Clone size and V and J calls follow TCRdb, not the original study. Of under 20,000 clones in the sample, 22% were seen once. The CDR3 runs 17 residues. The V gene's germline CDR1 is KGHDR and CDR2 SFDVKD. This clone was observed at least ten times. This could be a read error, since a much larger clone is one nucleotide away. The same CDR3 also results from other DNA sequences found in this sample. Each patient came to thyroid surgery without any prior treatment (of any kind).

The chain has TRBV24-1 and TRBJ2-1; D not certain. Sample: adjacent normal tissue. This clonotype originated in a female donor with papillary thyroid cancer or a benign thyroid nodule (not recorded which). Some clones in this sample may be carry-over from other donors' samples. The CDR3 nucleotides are TGTGCCACCAGTGATACCGCGGCGCGGAGCTCCTACGATGAGCAGTTCTTC. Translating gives CATSDTAARSSYDEQFF.